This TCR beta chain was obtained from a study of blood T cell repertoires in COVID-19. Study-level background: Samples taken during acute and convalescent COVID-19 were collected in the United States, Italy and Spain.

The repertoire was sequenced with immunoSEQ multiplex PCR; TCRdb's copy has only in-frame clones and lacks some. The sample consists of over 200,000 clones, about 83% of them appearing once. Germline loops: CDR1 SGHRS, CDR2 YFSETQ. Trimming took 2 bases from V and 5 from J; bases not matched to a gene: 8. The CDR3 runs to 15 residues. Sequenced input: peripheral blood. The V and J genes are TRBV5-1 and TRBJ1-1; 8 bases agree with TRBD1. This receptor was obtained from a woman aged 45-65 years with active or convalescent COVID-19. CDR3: CASSLQGVRGTEAFF. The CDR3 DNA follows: TGCGCCAGCAGCTTACAGGGGGTTAGGGGTACTGAAGCTTTCTTT.